This T cell receptor beta chain was recovered during a study of T-cell reconstitution after alpha-beta-depleted transplantation in children. Trimming took 2 bases from V and 0 from J; bases not matched to a gene: 11. The germline V gene has CDR1 MGHRA and CDR2 YSYEKL. The CDR3 covers 19 residues. As it was prepared, the TCRbeta library received unique molecular identifiers. TCRdb analysed the PCR reads with MiXCR anew, one entry per CDR3 protein. The sample lists about 340,000 distinct CDR3 sequences, approximately 10% seen once, with 2% to 2.5% in the top ten. The rearrangement links TRBV4-1 to TRBJ1-1, with 11 bases fitting TRBD1. The sequenced sample was PBMCs from the stem cell graft donor, obtained from the stem cell graft. This receptor was taken from a human donor who donated a stem cell graft to a child with acute lymphoblastic leukemia. The CDR3 reads CASSQPYGTGGGMNTEAFF. CDR3 nucleotide sequence: TGCGCCAGCAGCCAACCATATGGGACAGGGGGAGGAATGAACACTGAAGCTTTCTTT.